This TCR beta chain emerged from a study of T cells after yellow fever vaccination. Study findings and constraints: Compared with primary, the secondary response was weaker and peaked at day 5, not 15. Boosting was followed by the reappearance of most primary-vaccination clones (approximately 95% CD4, about 88% CD8).

UMIs and a universal primer site were added when TCR cDNA was made by 5'RACE template switching. TCRdb independently ran MiXCR on the 5' RACE reads; one entry per CDR3 protein. The profile shows 250,000 to 400,000 distinct CDR3 sequences, roughly 4% of them singletons. In germline, CDR1 is SGHVS, CDR2 FNYEAQ. The CDR3 is made up of 14 amino acids. The germline V and J ends were trimmed by 5 bases and 5 bases, with 12 bases remaining between them. In this sample, this clonotype turned up many times. What it binds is not known. This sequence joins TRBV7-6 and TRBJ1-4, with no clear D. Sample: PBMCs, taken 5 days after the yellow fever booster vaccination. The clonotype was recovered from a man aged 18 to 35 who received the YFV17D yellow fever vaccine. The CDR3 nucleotides read TGTGCCAGCAGCCACGGACTGAAGAATGAAAAACTGTTTTTT. Translation: CASSHGLKNEKLFF. The whole variable domain, remainder taken from reference TRBV7-6 and TRBJ1-4, is GAGVSQSPRYKVTKRGQDVALRCDPISGHVSLYWYRQALGQGPEFLTYFNYEAQQDKSGLPNDRFSAERPEGSISTLTIQRTEQRDSAMYRCASSHGLKNEKLFFGSGTQLSVL.